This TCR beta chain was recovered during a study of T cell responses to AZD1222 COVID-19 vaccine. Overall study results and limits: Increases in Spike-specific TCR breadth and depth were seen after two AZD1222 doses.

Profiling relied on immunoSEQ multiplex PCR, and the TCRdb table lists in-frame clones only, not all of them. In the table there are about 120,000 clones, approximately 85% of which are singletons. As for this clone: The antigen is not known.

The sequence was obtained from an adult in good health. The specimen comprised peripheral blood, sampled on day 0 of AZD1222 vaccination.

The CDR3 loop is CASSVDRGNSPLHF. Written as DNA, the CDR3 is TGTGCCAGCAGCGTTGACAGGGGGAATTCACCCCTCCACTTT. The chain carries TRBV5-4 and TRBJ1-6; 9 nucleotides align to TRBD1. Trimming removed 4 bases from V and 7 bases from J; junction bases left unmatched: 3. The CDR3 extends over 14 amino acids. Per the germline V gene, CDR1 is SGHNT and CDR2 is YYREEE (reference sequence).